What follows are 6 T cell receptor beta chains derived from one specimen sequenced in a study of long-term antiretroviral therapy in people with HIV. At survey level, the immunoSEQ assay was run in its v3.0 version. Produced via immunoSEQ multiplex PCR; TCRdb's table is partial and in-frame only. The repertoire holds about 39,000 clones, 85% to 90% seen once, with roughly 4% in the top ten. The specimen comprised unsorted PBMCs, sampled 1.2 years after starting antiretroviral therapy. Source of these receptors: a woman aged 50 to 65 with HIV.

DNA of the CDR3: TGTGCCAGCAGCGCTGGGCAGCTCAGAGCTGGAAACACCATATATTTT. Residues: CASSAGQLRAGNTIYF. The rearrangement uses TRBV9 and TRBJ1-3; no reliable D call. Deletions cut 3 bases from V and 2 bases from J, with 15 bases between. This CDR3 is 16 amino acids long. CDR1 and CDR2 (germline): SGDLS, YYNGEE. Based on the CDR3 plus reference TRBV9 and TRBJ1-3, the full variable domain is DSGVTQTPKHLITATGQRVTLRCSPRSGDLSVYWYQQSLDQGLQFLIQYYNGEERAKGNILERFSAQQFPDLHSELNLSSLELGDSALYFCASSAGQLRAGNTIYFGEGSWLTVV.

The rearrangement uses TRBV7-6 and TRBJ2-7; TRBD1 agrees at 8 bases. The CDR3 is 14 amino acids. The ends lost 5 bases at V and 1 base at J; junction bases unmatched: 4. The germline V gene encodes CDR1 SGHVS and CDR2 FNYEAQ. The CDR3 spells CASSIRQGSYEQYF. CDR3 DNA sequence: TGTGCCAGCAGCATCCGACAGGGGTCCTACGAGCAGTACTTC.

CDR3 sequence: CASSRGGEKAFF. CDR3 DNA sequence: TGTGCCAGCAGCCGAGGGGGGGAAAAGGCTTTCTTT. The J gene is TRBJ1-1, the V gene TRBV2; tentative D call: TRBD1 (6 bases). V was shortened by 6 bases and J by 11 bases, with 16 bases between the two germline ends. Germline loops: CDR1 SNHLY, CDR2 FYNNEI. This CDR3 has 12 residues.

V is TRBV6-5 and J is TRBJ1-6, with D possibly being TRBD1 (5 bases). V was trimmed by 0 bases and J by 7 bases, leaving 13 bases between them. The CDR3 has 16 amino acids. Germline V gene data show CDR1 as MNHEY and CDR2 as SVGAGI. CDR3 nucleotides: TGTGCCAGCAGTTACTCGAGAAGGGGATCAAATTCACCCCTCCACTTT. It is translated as CASSYSRRGSNSPLHF.

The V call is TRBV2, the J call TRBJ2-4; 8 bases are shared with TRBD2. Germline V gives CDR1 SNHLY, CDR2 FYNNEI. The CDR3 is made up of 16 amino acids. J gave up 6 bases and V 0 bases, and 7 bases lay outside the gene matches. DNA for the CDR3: TGTGCCAGCAGTGAAGCGTTCCCGGGGGGGGGAAACATTCAGTACTTC. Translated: CASSEAFPGGGNIQYF.

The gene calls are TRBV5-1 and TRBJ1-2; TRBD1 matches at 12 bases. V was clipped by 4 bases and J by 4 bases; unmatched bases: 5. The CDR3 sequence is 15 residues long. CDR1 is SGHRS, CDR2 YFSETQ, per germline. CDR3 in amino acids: CASSTGTGGAYGYTF. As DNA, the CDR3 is TGCGCCAGCAGCACGGGGACAGGGGGCGCCTATGGCTACACCTTC.